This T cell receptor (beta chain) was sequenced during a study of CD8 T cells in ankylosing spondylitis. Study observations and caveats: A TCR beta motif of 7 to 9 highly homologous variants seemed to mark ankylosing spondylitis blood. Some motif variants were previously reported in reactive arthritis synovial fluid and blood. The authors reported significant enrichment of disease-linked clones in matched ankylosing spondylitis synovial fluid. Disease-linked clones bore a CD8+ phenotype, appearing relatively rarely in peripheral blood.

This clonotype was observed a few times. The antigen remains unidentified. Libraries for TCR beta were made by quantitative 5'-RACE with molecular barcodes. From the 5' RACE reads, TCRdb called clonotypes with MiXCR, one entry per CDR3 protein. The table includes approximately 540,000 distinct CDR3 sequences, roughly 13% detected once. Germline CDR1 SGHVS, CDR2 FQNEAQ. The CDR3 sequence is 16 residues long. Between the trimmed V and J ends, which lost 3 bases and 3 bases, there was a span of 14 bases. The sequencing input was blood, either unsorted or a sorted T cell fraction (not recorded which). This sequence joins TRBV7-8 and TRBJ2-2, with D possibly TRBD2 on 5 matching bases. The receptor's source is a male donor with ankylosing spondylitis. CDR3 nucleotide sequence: TGTGCCAGCAGCTTGTATAGGGAGAGGGACACCGGGGAGCTGTTTTTT. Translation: CASSLYRERDTGELFF.